The source of this TCR beta chain is a study of blood T cell repertoires in COVID-19. Trimming cost V 5 bases and J 9 bases, with 11 bases left between them. In germline, CDR1 is MNHEY, CDR2 SMNVEV (reference sequence). The CDR3 runs to 12 residues. Repertoires were generated with immunoSEQ multiplex PCR, while TCRdb's copy carries only in-frame clones and drops some. Among around 200,000 clones listed, about 90% were seen once. The gene calls are TRBV27 and TRBJ1-5; D remains ambiguous. Sequencing used peripheral blood. The origin of this receptor is a man between 40 and 49 years old with active or convalescent COVID-19. CDR3 residues: CASSPSRGPQHF. CDR3 nucleotides: TGTGCCAGCAGTCCCTCACGGGGGCCCCAGCATTTT.